One and the same sample provided the 29 T cell receptor beta chains below, sequenced in a study of OX40 agonist ivuxolimab in advanced cancers. TCRdb keeps only in-frame clones here, not all; method: immunoSEQ multiplex PCR. The sample holds about 41,000 clones, more than 70% seen once. The sequenced sample was CD4+ or CD8+ T cells sorted from blood, obtained in a trial of the OX40 agonist ivuxolimab. The receptors shown here come from an adult with an advanced solid tumor such as melanoma, head and neck, liver or kidney cancer.

The gene calls are TRBV27 and TRBJ2-7; 8 nucleotides line up with TRBD1. Germline values: CDR1 MNHEY, CDR2 SMNVEV (reference sequence). CDR3 size: 15 residues. With V trimmed by 3 bases and J by 2 bases, 6 bases remained unmatched. DNA for the CDR3: TGTGCCAGCAGTTTGCGCTCGACAGGGGCCTACGAGCAGTACTTC. Residues: CASSLRSTGAYEQYF.

This chain uses TRBV6-1 with TRBJ2-7, with D unresolved. The CDR3 has 14 residues. From germline, CDR1 is MNHNS and CDR2 SASEGT. V lost 4 bases to trimming and J lost 2 bases, with 12 bases between them. As DNA, the CDR3 is TGTGCCAGCAGTGCCAGACAAAAACCCTACGAGCAGTACTTC. Protein sequence: CASSARQKPYEQYF.

This clone was observed once. The V gene is TRBV29-1, the J gene TRBJ1-5, with D possibly TRBD1 on 5 matching bases. The CDR3 covers 13 residues. V was shortened by 7 bases and J by 9 bases, with 19 bases between the two germline ends. Germline V gene data show CDR1 as SQVTM and CDR2 as ANQGSEA. As DNA, the CDR3 is TGCAGCGCCTCGGACATGCTGGAGGCGCCCCAGCATTTT. This gives the protein CSASDMLEAPQHF.

J is TRBJ2-7 and V is TRBV18; 10 bases are a match to TRBD1. CDR1 and CDR2 from the germline V gene are KGHSH and LQKENI. The CDR3 runs to 18 residues. V shed 3 bases and J 4 bases; nucleotides not matched to a gene: 15. For the CDR3, the DNA is TGTGCCAGCTCACCGGTCTCAACGGGGACAGGGGTCAGGTACGAGCAGTACTTC. As protein: CASSPVSTGTGVRYEQYF.

The chain couples TRBV7-3 to TRBJ2-1; TRBD2 is a possible D gene (6 bases). CDR1 and CDR2 from the germline V gene are SGHTA and FQGTGA. The CDR3 loop spans 14 amino acids. Trimming removed 5 bases at V and 5 bases at J, with 13 bases between. The CDR3 loop is CASSMGLRDNEQFF. As DNA, the CDR3 is TGTGCCAGCAGCATGGGACTGAGGGACAATGAGCAGTTCTTC.

The CDR3 reads CASSRTDNYGYTF. Here the CDR3 DNA reads TGTGCCAGCAGCCGGACAGATAACTATGGCTACACCTTC. The chain uses TRBV7-9 and TRBJ1-2, with D tentatively TRBD1 (6 bases). V was pared by 5 bases and J by 1 base, with 8 bases between. CDR3 length: 13 residues. CDR1 SEHNR and CDR2 FQNEAQ come from the germline V gene (reference sequence). The whole variable domain, remainder taken from reference TRBV7-9 and TRBJ1-2, is DTGVSQNPRHKITKRGQNVTFRCDPISEHNRLYWYRQTLGQGPEFLTYFQNEAQLEKSRLLSDRFSAERPKGSFSTLEIQRTEQGDSAMYLCASSRTDNYGYTFGSGTRLTVV.

This clone was seen more than once but under ten times. The chain couples TRBV4-3 to TRBJ2-5; 9 bases agree with TRBD2. The CDR3 loop spans 15 amino acids. The J segment lost 6 bases and the V segment lost 0 bases, leaving 5 bases of the junction unmatched. Per the germline V gene, CDR1 is LGHNA and CDR2 is YSLEER. The CDR3 region has the DNA TGCGCCAGCAGCCAAGAGGCGGGGGGGAGGAAGACCCAGTACTTC. Its translation: CASSQEAGGRKTQYF.

V gene TRBV11-2 combines with J gene TRBJ2-7; D is undetermined. The CDR3 is made up of 12 amino acids. V lost 1 base and J 4 bases, leaving 5 bases between the germline ends. Germline CDR1 reads SGHAT; CDR2 reads FQNNGV. CDR3 bases: TGTGCCAGCAGCTTAGGTCGGTACGAGCAGTACTTC. Its protein product is CASSLGRYEQYF.

The chain is built from TRBV6-5 and TRBJ2-7; 10 positions match TRBD1. The germline V gene has CDR1 MNHEY and CDR2 SVGAGI. Trimming took 10 bases from V and 0 from J; bases not matched to a gene: 6. CDR3 size: 14 residues. DNA for the CDR3: TGTGCCACCCGGCGGGACAGGGGCTCCTACGAGCAGTACTTC. Protein product: CATRRDRGSYEQYF.

The chain is built from TRBV15 and TRBJ2-1, with 7 bases identical to TRBD1. The CDR3 has 15 residues. The V gene's germline CDR1 is LNHNV and CDR2 YYDKDF (reference sequence). Losses at the gene ends were 9 bases for V and 8 bases for J; bases not matched to a gene: 16. This CDR3 is CATRTPDRYRDEQFF. The CDR3 coding sequence is TGTGCCACACGGACGCCGGACAGGTACCGGGATGAGCAGTTCTTC.

This chain links TRBV29-1 with TRBJ2-7, with a weak D call TRBD1 (6 bases). V shed 2 bases and J shed 7 bases, with 15 bases lying between them. The germline V gene encodes CDR1 SQVTM and CDR2 ANQGSEA. This CDR3 spans 13 amino acids. The CDR3 sequence: CSVETLYRGEQYF. CDR3 sequence (DNA): TGCAGCGTTGAAACTTTATATAGGGGGGAGCAGTACTTC.

This rearrangement joins TRBV11-2 to TRBJ2-6; 9 nucleotides line up with TRBD1. This CDR3 is 17 amino acids long. In germline, CDR1 is SGHAT, CDR2 FQNNGV. Losses at the gene ends were 2 bases for V and 0 bases for J; bases not matched to a gene: 2. DNA for the CDR3: TGTGCCAGCAGCTTAACAGGGGGCTCCTCTGGGGCCAACGTCCTGACTTTC. Translating it yields CASSLTGGSSGANVLTF. The full variable domain, with the rest looked up from reference TRBV11-2 and TRBJ2-6, is EAGVAQSPRYKIIEKRQSVAFWCNPISGHATLYWYQQILGQGPKLLIQFQNNGVVDDSQLPKDRFSAERLKGVDSTLKIQPAKLEDSAVYLCASSLTGGSSGANVLTFGAGSRLTVL.

The chain is built from TRBV11-2 and TRBJ2-7; the D gene is possibly TRBD1 (6 bases). Germline V lookup: CDR1 SGHAT, CDR2 FQNNGV. This CDR3 has 16 residues. V was clipped by 5 bases and J by 2 bases, with 19 bases between them. In nucleotides, the CDR3 is TGTGCCAGCAGCCAAGCTAACAGGGAGTTTCCCTACGAGCAGTACTTC. This gives the protein CASSQANREFPYEQYF.

The chain recombines TRBV11-3 with TRBJ1-1; D unresolved. The V gene lost 0 bases and the J gene lost 1 base, with 6 bases spanning the gap. Per the germline V gene, CDR1 is SGHNT and CDR2 is YENEEA. The CDR3 extends over 14 amino acids. CDR3 region: CASSLDRPNTEAFF. The CDR3 DNA reads TGTGCCAGCAGCTTAGACAGGCCGAACACTGAAGCTTTCTTT.

This clone has only a few counts. The chain uses TRBV5-1 and TRBJ2-4; 8 nucleotides align to TRBD2. The germline gives CDR1 SGHRS, CDR2 YFSETQ. Trimming at V came to 0 bases and at J to 5 bases, leaving 7 bases not matched to a gene. The CDR3 loop spans 16 amino acids. CDR3 sequence: CASSLEAGGAENIQYF. Written as DNA, the CDR3 is TGCGCCAGCAGCTTGGAGGCGGGGGGCGCGGAAAACATTCAGTACTTC.

DNA for the CDR3: TGTGCCAGTAAACCAGGACAGGCGACAGGGCACGGCTATGGCTACACCTTC. It yields the protein CASKPGQATGHGYGYTF. The chain employs TRBV19 and TRBJ1-2, with 7 bases lining up with TRBD1. This CDR3 is 17 amino acids long. The V gene's germline CDR1 is LNHDA and CDR2 SQIVND (reference sequence). The trim removed 7 bases at V and 4 bases at J, leaving 18 bases unmatched.

The gene calls are TRBV5-1 and TRBJ2-3, with TRBD2 as a possible D gene (7 bases). Trimming stripped 4 bases from V and 6 bases from J, with 18 bases between. The CDR3 runs to 15 residues. Germline assignment: CDR1 SGHRS and CDR2 YFSETQ. The CDR3 DNA follows: TGCGCCAGCAGCCGACGGGGGGCGAACGGGGATACGCAGTATTTT. Translating it yields CASSRRGANGDTQYF.

The chain joins TRBV30 to TRBJ2-7, with TRBD2 matching 7 bases. The CDR3 totals 12 residues. Looked up from germline, CDR1 is GTSNPN and CDR2 is SVGIG (reference sequence). V lost 7 bases, J lost 9 bases, and 12 bases stayed unmatched. CDR3 loop: CASPGPSGGQYF. CDR3 nucleotides: TGTGCCTCACCTGGGCCTTCGGGGGGGCAGTACTTC.

This clone was detected only a few times. This chain joins TRBV6-6 and TRBJ1-4; no definite D call. CDR1 is MNHNY, CDR2 SVGAGI, per germline (reference sequence). Trimming removed 4 bases from V and 0 bases from J, with 12 bases in between. The CDR3 spans 16 residues. The CDR3 coding sequence is TGTGCCAGCAGTTTAAGGAGAGGGACAACTAATGAAAAACTGTTTTTT. Amino acid sequence: CASSLRRGTTNEKLFF.

The chain employs TRBV2 and TRBJ2-4; D possibly uses TRBD1 or TRBD2 (7 bases each). V lost 1 base to trimming and J lost 8 bases, with 18 bases between them. Germline V gene lookup returns CDR1 SNHLY and CDR2 FYNNEI. CDR3 size: 16 residues. The CDR3 region has the DNA TGTGCCAGCAGTGAAGATTCAGGGGGTGGGAGGGACATTCAGTACTTC. Amino acids: CASSEDSGGGRDIQYF.

This clone qualifies as medium-sized. The chain links TRBV4-2 to TRBJ1-1; 7 nucleotides line up with TRBD1. This CDR3 contains 15 residues. Germline V gives CDR1 LGHNA, CDR2 YNFKEQ. Unmatched junction bases numbered 8, after V lost 4 bases and J lost 3 bases. The CDR3 protein is CASSPYRGRDTEAFF. DNA of the CDR3: TGTGCCAGCAGCCCCTACAGGGGTCGGGACACTGAAGCTTTCTTT.

The rearrangement uses TRBV4-1 and TRBJ1-2, with D tentatively TRBD1 (5 bases). CDR3 length: 15 amino acids. CDR1 and CDR2 (germline): MGHRA, YSYEKL. Trimming stripped 2 bases from V and 8 bases from J, with 18 bases between. The CDR3 region has the DNA TGCGCCAGCAGCCAAACTAACGGGGGATTATTCGGCTACACCTTC. Protein product: CASSQTNGGLFGYTF.

This sequence joins TRBV7-3 and TRBJ1-6; D unresolved. This CDR3 has 14 residues. The V end was cut by 5 bases, the J end by 9 bases, with 14 bases between. Germline values: CDR1 SGHTA, CDR2 FQGTGA. In nucleotides, the CDR3 is TGTGCCAGCAGCCAGACCCTACGGGGTTCACCCCTCCACTTT. Its translation is CASSQTLRGSPLHF.

The rearrangement uses TRBV2 and TRBJ2-1; D is ambiguous. This CDR3 is built from 16 residues. Germline-derived CDR1 and CDR2 are SNHLY and FYNNEI. Trimming took off 8 bases at V and 5 bases at J, with 22 bases between the two ends. The CDR3 DNA reads TGTGCCAGCGGCACTACTCTAGGGCAGCTCGACAATGAGCAGTTCTTC. As protein: CASGTTLGQLDNEQFF. Supplemented by reference TRBV2 and TRBJ2-1, the full variable domain reads EPEVTQTPSHQVTQMGQEVILRCVPISNHLYFYWYRQILGQKVEFLVSFYNNEISEKSEIFDDQFSVERPDGSNFTLKIRSTKLEDSAMYFCASGTTLGQLDNEQFFGPGTRLTVL.

The chain has TRBV5-1 and TRBJ1-6, with D unresolved. With 0 bases removed from V and 12 bases from J, the gap between germline ends came to 13 bases. The CDR3 runs to 14 residues. Germline V gene data show CDR1 as SGHRS and CDR2 as YFSETQ. CDR3: CASSLAYRSEPLHF. As DNA, the CDR3 is TGCGCCAGCAGCTTGGCGTACCGTTCAGAACCCCTCCACTTT.

The rearrangement uses TRBV6-1 and TRBJ2-1; TRBD2 might be the D (5 bases). V was cut by 0 bases and J by 1 base, with 13 bases left in between. CDR1 and CDR2 (germline): MNHNS, SASEGT. The CDR3 is 17 residues long. The CDR3 is CASSEARVYPSYNEQFF. CDR3 coding DNA: TGTGCCAGCAGTGAAGCGAGGGTTTATCCTTCCTACAATGAGCAGTTCTTC.

The CDR3 coding sequence is TGTGCCAGCACTAACGTCCTGCTGGCTTTCTTT. Protein product: CASTNVLLAFF. The V gene is TRBV2, the J gene TRBJ1-1; D gene uncertain. Trimming shortened V by 7 bases and J by 11 bases, and 14 bases separated the two germline ends. The CDR3 is 11 residues long. Germline V gives CDR1 SNHLY, CDR2 FYNNEI. Variable domain in full (rest from reference TRBV2 and TRBJ1-1): EPEVTQTPSHQVTQMGQEVILRCVPISNHLYFYWYRQILGQKVEFLVSFYNNEISEKSEIFDDQFSVERPDGSNFTLKIRSTKLEDSAMYFCASTNVLLAFFGQGTRLTVV.

This clone has only one observation. J is TRBJ2-2 and V is TRBV7-2, with 8 bases fitting TRBD1. Germline CDR1 reads SGHTA; CDR2 reads FQGNSA. The ends lost 5 bases at V and 1 base at J; junction bases unmatched: 9. This CDR3 has 17 amino acids. The CDR3 protein is CASSTRPGTGNTGELFF. DNA of the CDR3: TGTGCCAGCAGCACGCGTCCCGGGACAGGGAACACCGGGGAGCTGTTTTTT.

CDR3 sequence (DNA): TGCGCCAGCAGCCAAGCAGCGGACCAATACAATGAGCAGTTCTTC. Amino acid sequence: CASSQAADQYNEQFF. This chain uses TRBV4-1 with TRBJ2-1, with TRBD2 as a possible D gene (5 bases). The CDR3 has 15 residues. From germline, CDR1 is MGHRA and CDR2 YSYEKL. The ends were cut back, 1 base at V and 4 bases at J, with 11 bases in the middle.